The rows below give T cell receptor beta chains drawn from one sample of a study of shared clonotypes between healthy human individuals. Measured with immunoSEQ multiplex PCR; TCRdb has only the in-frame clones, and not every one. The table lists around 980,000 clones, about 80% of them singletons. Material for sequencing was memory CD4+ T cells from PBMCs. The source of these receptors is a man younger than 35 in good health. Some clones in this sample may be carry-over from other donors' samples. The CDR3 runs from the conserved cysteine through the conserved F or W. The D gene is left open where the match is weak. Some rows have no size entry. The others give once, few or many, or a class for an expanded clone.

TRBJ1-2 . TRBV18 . CASSQIQGKSNYGYTF TGTGCCAGCTCACAAATCCAGGGGAAATCCAACTATGGCTACACCTTC
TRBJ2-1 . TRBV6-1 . CASSGRGLINEQFF TGTGCCAGCAGTGGTCGGGGACTTATCAATGAGCAGTTCTTC
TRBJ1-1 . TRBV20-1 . CSVAKNTEAFF TGCAGTGTAGCGAAGAACACTGAAGCTTTCTTT
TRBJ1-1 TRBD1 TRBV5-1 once CASSSRGQGAYTEAFF TGCGCCAGCAGCTCACGGGGACAGGGGGCTTACACTGAAGCTTTCTTT
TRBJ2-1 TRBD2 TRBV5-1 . CASSLLAGTNNEQFF TGCGCCAGCAGCCTCCTAGCGGGGACAAACAATGAGCAGTTCTTC
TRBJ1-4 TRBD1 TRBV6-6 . CASRPSGGLEKLFF TGTGCCAGCCGACCCTCAGGGGGCCTTGAAAAACTGTTTTTT
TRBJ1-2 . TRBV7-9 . CASSLNNHQGYGYTF TGTGCCAGCAGCTTAAACAATCATCAGGGGTACGGCTACACCTTC
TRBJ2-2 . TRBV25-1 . CASRGGAGTNTGELFF TGTGCCAGCAGAGGGGGGGCGGGAACGAACACCGGGGAGCTGTTTTTT
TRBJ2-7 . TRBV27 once CASSLMAGALYEQYF TGTGCCAGCAGTTTAATGGCAGGGGCCCTCTACGAGCAGTACTTC
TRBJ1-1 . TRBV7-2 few CASSLDGEAFF TGTGCCAGCAGCTTAGATGGTGAAGCTTTCTTT
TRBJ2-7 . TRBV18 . CASSRTDGYEQYF TGTGCCAGCTCACGGACGGACGGGTACGAGCAGTACTTC
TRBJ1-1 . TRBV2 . CASRVQGSENTEAFF TGTGCCAGCAGGGTACAGGGAAGTGAGAACACTGAAGCTTTCTTT
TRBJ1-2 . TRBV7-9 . CASSSIERLNGYTF TGTGCCAGCAGCTCGATAGAGAGACTGAATGGCTACACCTTC
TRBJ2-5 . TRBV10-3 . CAISESAGGETQYF TGTGCCATCAGTGAGTCGGCCGGGGGAGAGACCCAGTACTTC
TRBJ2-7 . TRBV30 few CAWSPRGDEQYF TGTGCCTGGAGTCCCCGAGGGGACGAGCAGTACTTC
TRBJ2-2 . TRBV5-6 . CASSLITAYTGELFF TGTGCCAGCAGCTTGATTACAGCTTACACCGGGGAGCTGTTTTTT
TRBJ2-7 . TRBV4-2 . CASSQDRPGSYEQYF TGTGCCAGCAGCCAAGATCGGCCAGGATCCTACGAGCAGTACTTC
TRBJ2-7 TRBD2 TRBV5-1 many CASSLTSGGYEQYF TGCGCCAGCAGCTTGACTAGCGGGGGATACGAGCAGTACTTC
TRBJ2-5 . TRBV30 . CAWSGPRTGGTETQYF TGTGCCTGGAGTGGCCCTCGGACAGGCGGGACAGAGACCCAGTACTTC
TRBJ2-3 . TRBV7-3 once CASSPDRYTDTQYF TGTGCCAGCAGCCCAGACAGATACACAGATACGCAGTATTTT
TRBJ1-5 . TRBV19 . CASSISGLNQPQHF TGTGCCAGTAGTATATCGGGCCTTAATCAGCCCCAGCATTTT
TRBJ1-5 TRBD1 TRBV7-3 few CASSFPGGNNQPQHF TGTGCCAGCAGCTTTCCAGGGGGGAACAATCAGCCCCAGCATTTT
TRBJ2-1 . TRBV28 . CAAHRRSFRTEQFF TGTGCCGCCCATAGGAGATCCTTTAGGACTGAGCAGTTCTTC
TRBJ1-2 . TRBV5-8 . CASSLTQHYGYTF TGTGCCAGCAGCTTGACCCAACACTATGGCTACACCTTC
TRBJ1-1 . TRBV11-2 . CASSPRRRTNTEAFF TGTGCCAGCAGCCCCAGACGTAGAACGAACACTGAAGCTTTCTTT
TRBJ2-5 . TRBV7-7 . CASSLTLGGETQYF TGTGCCAGCAGCTTAACCCTGGGAGGAGAGACCCAGTACTTC
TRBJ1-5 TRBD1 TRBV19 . CASRVTGTGMQPQHF TGTGCCAGTAGGGTGACAGGGACGGGGATGCAGCCCCAGCATTTT
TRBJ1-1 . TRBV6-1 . CASSEMGDTEAFF TGTGCCAGCAGTGAAATGGGGGACACTGAAGCTTTCTTT
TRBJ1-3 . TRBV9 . CASSPSIGGNTIYF TGTGCCAGCAGCCCTTCCATCGGTGGAAACACCATATATTTT